This T cell receptor beta chain was captured by sequencing in a study of cytomegalovirus exposure and HLA in healthy donors. 13 Jbeta primers and 60 Vbeta primers were used for the PCR. Profiling relied on immunoSEQ multiplex PCR, and the TCRdb table lists in-frame clones only, not all of them. The sample consists of about 140,000 clones, 82% of them appearing once. The CDR3 has 15 residues. Germline CDR1 and CDR2: SEHNR and FQNEAQ (reference sequence). About this clone: Germline is not matched at one junction end, which may reflect a read error.

Sequencing was done on a sample of PBMCs. This sequence originates from a woman in her forties or fifties in good health and CMV-seropositive. The gene calls are TRBV7-9 and TRBJ2-1, with D possibly TRBD1 on 6 matching bases. The CDR3, as DNA: TGTTCCAGCAGCTTAAGGGGGAGCTCCTACAATGAGCAGTTCTTC. Its protein is CSSSLRGSSYNEQFF.